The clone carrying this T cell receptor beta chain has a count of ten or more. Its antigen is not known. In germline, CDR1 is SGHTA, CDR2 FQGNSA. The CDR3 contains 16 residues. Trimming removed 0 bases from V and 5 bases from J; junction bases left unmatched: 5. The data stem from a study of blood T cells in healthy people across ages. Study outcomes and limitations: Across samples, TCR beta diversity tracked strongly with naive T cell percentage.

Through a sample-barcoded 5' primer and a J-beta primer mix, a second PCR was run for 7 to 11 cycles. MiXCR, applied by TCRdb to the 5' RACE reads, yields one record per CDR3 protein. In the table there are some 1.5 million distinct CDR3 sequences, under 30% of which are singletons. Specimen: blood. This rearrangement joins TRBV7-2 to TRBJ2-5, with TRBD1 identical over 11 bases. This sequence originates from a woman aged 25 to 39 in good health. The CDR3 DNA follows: TGTGCCAGCAGCTTAGCGCGGACAGGGGGCGGGGAGACCCAGTACTTC. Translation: CASSLARTGGGETQYF.